The 30 T cell receptor beta chains presented below share a single source sample, sequenced in a study of blood T cell repertoires in COVID-19. The method was immunoSEQ multiplex PCR; TCRdb's version includes in-frame clones alone and lacks a portion of them. The sample includes some 200,000 clones, 70% to 90% of them seen just once. The sample consisted of peripheral blood. The receptors were gathered from a woman at least 80 years old with acute or convalescent COVID-19.

This clone was counted a single time. The chain employs TRBV10-3 and TRBJ2-2, with a weak D call TRBD1 (6 bases). The germline CDR1 and CDR2 sequences are ENHRY and SYGVKD. Trimming cost V 8 bases and J 2 bases, with 12 bases left between them. CDR3 length: 14 residues. The CDR3 is CAIQGTRNTGELFF. Written as DNA, the CDR3 is TGTGCCATCCAAGGGACACGAAACACCGGGGAGCTGTTTTTT.

This chain links TRBV3-1 (or the pseudogene TRBV3-2) with TRBJ1-1; D perhaps matches TRBD1 (6 bases). The germline gives CDR1 LGHDT, CDR2 YNNKEL (reference sequence). The CDR3 totals 13 residues. Trimming removed 7 bases at V and 5 bases at J, with 14 bases between. CDR3 sequence (DNA): TGTGCCAGCACAAACAGGGTCGGTACTGAAGCTTTCTTT. It yields the protein CASTNRVGTEAFF.

J is TRBJ2-1 and V is TRBV19; weak D call: TRBD2 (5 bases). CDR3 size: 15 residues. In germline, CDR1 is LNHDA, CDR2 SQIVND (reference sequence). V was trimmed by 0 bases and J by 7 bases, leaving 13 bases between them. CDR3 DNA: TGTGCCAGTAGTATAGACCCCCTACCGGGGAATGAGCAGTTCTTC. It encodes CASSIDPLPGNEQFF. The full variable domain, in which reference TRBV19 and TRBJ2-1 provide the parts outside the CDR3, is DGGITQSPKYLFRKEGQNVTLSCEQNLNHDAMYWYRQDPGQGLRLIYYSQIVNDFQKGDIAEGYSVSREKKESFPLTVTSAQKNPTAFYLCASSIDPLPGNEQFFGPGTRLTVL.

With regard to this clone: At one boundary the junction diverges from the germline segment, which might be a read error. The V call is TRBV7-7, the J call TRBJ2-1; TRBD1 might be the D (5 bases). The germline CDR1 and CDR2 sequences are SSHAT and FNYEAQ (reference sequence). The CDR3 spans 15 residues. In DNA form, the CDR3 reads TGTGCTAGCAGCTTAGGGGCCGCCGCCTACAATGAGCAGTTCTTC. This codes for CASSLGAAAYNEQFF.

This chain links TRBV10-3 with TRBJ2-1, with 9 bases identical to TRBD1. Germline V gene sequence: CDR1 ENHRY, CDR2 SYGVKD. The CDR3 contains 15 residues. With 6 bases clipped from V and 3 bases from J, the junction kept 6 bases outside the gene matches. This chain's CDR3 is CAIRGGQGSYNEQFF. For the CDR3, the DNA is TGTGCCATCAGGGGGGGACAGGGAAGCTACAATGAGCAGTTCTTC.

The chain links TRBV9 to TRBJ2-5; D perhaps matches TRBD1 (5 bases). This CDR3 region has 16 residues. CDR1 is SGDLS and CDR2 is YYNGEE in the germline V gene. The V and J ends lost 0 bases and 5 bases respectively, with 17 bases between them. The CDR3 protein is CASSVGVGGRAETQYF. The CDR3 DNA follows: TGTGCCAGCAGCGTAGGGGTCGGCGGCAGGGCGGAGACCCAGTACTTC.

The chain links TRBV28 to TRBJ1-4, with D tentatively TRBD1 (6 bases). The germline CDR1 and CDR2 sequences are MDHEN and SYDVKM. The CDR3 sequence is 15 residues long. V was clipped by 5 bases and J by 8 bases, with 18 bases between them. The CDR3 spells CASSPIQGFGEKLFF. CDR3 bases: TGTGCCAGCAGTCCCATCCAGGGGTTTGGCGAAAAACTGTTTTTT. Drawing the rest from reference TRBV28 and TRBJ1-4, the complete variable domain is DVKVTQSSRYLVKRTGEKVFLECVQDMDHENMFWYRQDPGLGLRLIYFSYDVKMKEKGDIPEGYSVSREKKERFSLILESASTNQTSMYLCASSPIQGFGEKLFFGSGTQLSVL.

The chain is built from TRBV5-1 and TRBJ2-2; 8 positions match TRBD1. Germline lookup yields CDR1 SGHRS and CDR2 YFSETQ. The CDR3 extends over 15 amino acids. The V gene end was trimmed by 1 base and the J gene end by 3 bases; junction bases not matched to a gene: 2. CDR3 bases: TGCGCCAGCAGCTTGCTACAGGGGGACACCGGGGAGCTGTTTTTT. Encoded protein: CASSLLQGDTGELFF.

The chain links TRBV2 to TRBJ1-4, with D maybe TRBD1 (5 bases). The germline V gene has CDR1 SNHLY and CDR2 FYNNEI. The CDR3 has 15 amino acids. V lost 3 bases to trimming and J lost 7 bases, with 15 bases between them. In nucleotides, the CDR3 is TGTGCCAGCAGTGAGGCCGGGACTGATCGTGAAAAACTGTTTTTT. Translation gives CASSEAGTDREKLFF.

The chain joins TRBV9 to TRBJ1-1, with 11 positions matching TRBD1. CDR3 length: 16 amino acids. Germline-derived CDR1 and CDR2 are SGDLS and YYNGEE. Unmatched junction bases numbered 7, after V lost 3 bases and J lost 3 bases. The CDR3 sequence is CASSAPGGQGDTEAFF. In DNA, the CDR3 is TGTGCCAGCAGCGCTCCAGGGGGACAGGGGGACACTGAAGCTTTCTTT.

The chain has TRBV19 and TRBJ1-2; D perhaps matches TRBD1 (5 bases). The germline V gene has CDR1 LNHDA and CDR2 SQIVND (reference sequence). Trimming left V 3 bases short and J 1 base short, with 12 bases between. The CDR3 spans 15 residues. CDR3 region: CASSMTLGVNYGYTF. Here the CDR3 DNA reads TGTGCCAGTAGTATGACGCTAGGGGTTAACTATGGCTACACCTTC.

This clone was observed once. The chain joins TRBV29-1 to TRBJ1-4; TRBD1 might be the D (6 bases). Per the germline V gene, CDR1 is SQVTM and CDR2 is ANQGSEA. The CDR3 runs to 13 residues. V lost 4 bases to trimming and J lost 6 bases, with 12 bases between them. The chain's CDR3 is CSVVGGAYEKLFF. CDR3 coding DNA: TGCAGCGTTGTCGGGGGGGCGTATGAAAAACTGTTTTTT.

The genes are TRBV27 and TRBJ1-5; TRBD1 is a possible D gene (5 bases). The V gene lost 1 base and the J gene lost 7 bases, with 14 bases spanning the gap. CDR1 and CDR2 from the germline V gene are MNHEY and SMNVEV (reference sequence). This CDR3 comprises 15 residues. This chain's CDR3 is CASSLFAGGHQPQHF. CDR3 bases: TGTGCCAGCAGTTTATTCGCCGGGGGTCACCAGCCCCAGCATTTT.

The genes are TRBV30 and TRBJ2-3; 7 nucleotides line up with TRBD2. Germline V gives CDR1 GTSNPN, CDR2 SVGIG (reference sequence). CDR3 length: 16 residues. Trimming at V came to 0 bases and at J to 6 bases, leaving 12 bases not matched to a gene. CDR3 sequence reads: CAWSVPRGGRSDTQYF. CDR3 bases: TGTGCCTGGAGTGTGCCTCGCGGCGGGAGAAGCGATACGCAGTATTTT.

The CDR3 loop reads CASRGTSGDNEQFF. In nucleotides, the CDR3 is TGTGCCAGCAGGGGGACTAGCGGAGACAATGAGCAGTTCTTC. This chain uses TRBV3-1 (or the pseudogene TRBV3-2) with TRBJ2-1, with 11 bases lining up with TRBD2. The CDR3 length is 14 residues. V was clipped by 6 bases and J by 5 bases; unmatched bases: 3. Per germline, CDR1 LGHDT and CDR2 YNNKEL (reference sequence).

This chain links TRBV10-1 with TRBJ2-3; TRBD2 matches 11 bases. The CDR3 is 16 residues long. Germline V lookup: CDR1 WNHNN, CDR2 SYGVQD (reference sequence). After removal of 4 bases from V and 9 bases from J, the junction contained 12 bases not matched to a gene. This chain's CDR3 is CASSGPSIAGGWTQYF. The CDR3 DNA sequence: TGCGCCAGCAGTGGCCCCTCTATAGCGGGAGGGTGGACGCAGTATTTT.

The chain joins TRBV12-3 or TRBV12-4 to TRBJ2-7; the D gene is possibly TRBD2 (6 bases). This CDR3 is 13 amino acids long. V was shortened by 4 bases and J by 9 bases, with 16 bases between the two germline ends. CDR3: CASSSGLPAGQYF. The CDR3 region has the DNA TGTGCCAGCAGTTCGGGACTCCCGGCAGGGCAGTACTTC.

The V gene is TRBV14, the J gene TRBJ2-1, with 10 nucleotides matching TRBD2. CDR3 size: 17 residues. The germline gives CDR1 SGHDN, CDR2 FVKESK. J lost 7 bases, V lost 0 bases, and 9 bases had no gene match. CDR3 protein: CASSQDMSSGSRNEQFF. Written as DNA, the CDR3 is TGTGCCAGCAGCCAAGATATGTCTAGCGGGAGTCGGAATGAGCAGTTCTTC.

The V call is TRBV11-3, the J call TRBJ2-1; TRBD1 aligns across 7 bases. The CDR3 contains 12 residues. Germline lookup yields CDR1 SGHNT and CDR2 YENEEA. The trim removed 5 bases at V and 6 bases at J, leaving 1 base unmatched. CDR3 DNA: TGTGCCAGCAGCCGGGACAGCAATGAGCAGTTCTTC. Translating it yields CASSRDSNEQFF. Supplemented by reference TRBV11-3 and TRBJ2-1, the full variable domain reads EAGVVQSPRYKIIEKKQPVAFWCNPISGHNTLYWYLQNLGQGPELLIRYENEEAVDDSQLPKDRFSAERLKGVDSTLKIQPAELGDSAVYLCASSRDSNEQFFGPGTRLTVL.

Only a few counts were recorded for this clone. V is TRBV28 and J is TRBJ1-5; 9 bases map to TRBD1. Germline V lookup: CDR1 MDHEN, CDR2 SYDVKM. V trimming: 9 bases; J trimming: 3 bases; junction bases outside the gene matches: 6. This CDR3 is built from 14 residues. The CDR3 here is CASVTGGVNQPQHF. The CDR3 nucleotides read TGTGCCAGTGTGACAGGGGGGGTCAATCAGCCCCAGCATTTT. The complete variable domain, with remaining parts taken from reference TRBV28 and TRBJ1-5, reads DVKVTQSSRYLVKRTGEKVFLECVQDMDHENMFWYRQDPGLGLRLIYFSYDVKMKEKGDIPEGYSVSREKKERFSLILESASTNQTSMYLCASVTGGVNQPQHFGDGTRLSIL.

This chain uses TRBV6-5 with TRBJ2-3; 13 bases map to TRBD2. There are 16 residues in the CDR3. The germline V gene has CDR1 MNHEY and CDR2 SVGAGI. J was trimmed by 3 bases and V by 0 bases; bases with no gene match: 0. CDR3 bases: TGTGCCAGCAGTTACTCGACTAGCGGGGGGACAGATACGCAGTATTTT. The encoded protein is CASSYSTSGGTDTQYF.

This chain uses TRBV7-9 with TRBJ2-2; 8 bases align to TRBD2. The CDR3 sequence is 15 residues long. The V gene's germline CDR1 is SEHNR and CDR2 FQNEAQ (reference sequence). Trimming at V came to 5 bases and at J to 6 bases, leaving 8 bases not matched to a gene. The CDR3 reads CASSPQRGPPGELFF. CDR3 coding DNA: TGTGCCAGCAGCCCCCAGCGGGGGCCACCCGGGGAGCTGTTTTTT.

J is TRBJ2-1 and V is TRBV20-1; D is uncertain. V was trimmed by 3 bases and J by 4 bases, leaving 10 bases between them. Germline assignment: CDR1 DFQATT and CDR2 SNEGSKA (reference sequence). This CDR3 is 13 amino acids long. In DNA form, the CDR3 reads TGCAGTGCTAGTGTTAGCCCTTACAATGAGCAGTTCTTC. It translates to CSASVSPYNEQFF.

The CDR3 spells CASSRWGSGAKETQYF. CDR3 bases: TGTGCCAGCAGCCGGTGGGGTAGCGGGGCGAAAGAGACCCAGTACTTC. The chain has TRBV6-2 or TRBV6-3 and TRBJ2-5; 8 nucleotides match TRBD2. Germline-derived CDR1 and CDR2 are MNHEY and SVGEGT. The CDR3 contains 16 residues. J gave up 3 bases and V 6 bases, and 12 bases lay outside the gene matches.

This clone is a singleton in its sample. The chain uses TRBV19 and TRBJ1-4; D gene ambiguous. Trimming removed 6 bases at V and 8 bases at J, with 13 bases between. The CDR3 contains 13 residues. Germline assignment: CDR1 LNHDA and CDR2 SQIVND (reference sequence). CDR3 in amino acids: CASRTGVEEKLFF. For the CDR3, the DNA is TGTGCCAGTAGGACCGGGGTCGAGGAAAAACTGTTTTTT.

The genes are TRBV2 and TRBJ1-5, with 7 bases lining up with TRBD1. The length of the CDR3 is 13 residues. The junction had 5 bases not matched to a gene; V was cut back by 9 bases and J by 3 bases. Germline CDR1 reads SNHLY; CDR2 reads FYNNEI. The CDR3 region has the DNA TGTGCCAGTGACAGGGTCTCCAATCAGCCCCAGCATTTT. It codes for CASDRVSNQPQHF.

The J gene is TRBJ1-1, the V gene TRBV5-1, with TRBD1 identical over 10 bases. Germline CDR1 SGHRS, CDR2 YFSETQ. This CDR3 spans 13 amino acids. J lost 1 base, V lost 9 bases, and 3 bases had no gene match. CDR3 region: CATRQGANTEAFF. CDR3 nucleotides: TGCGCCACCCGACAGGGGGCGAACACTGAAGCTTTCTTT.

The V gene is TRBV9, the J gene TRBJ2-2, with D possibly TRBD2 on 5 matching bases. Germline V CDR1 and CDR2: SGDLS, YYNGEE. V was trimmed by 4 bases and J by 3 bases, leaving 13 bases between them. CDR3 length: 15 residues. CDR3 bases: TGTGCCAGCAGCATACAACCGGACTACACCGGGGAGCTGTTTTTT. It translates to CASSIQPDYTGELFF.

The chain links TRBV30 to TRBJ2-7; no clear D gene. CDR1 GTSNPN and CDR2 SVGIG come from the germline V gene (reference sequence). V shed 3 bases and J shed 2 bases, with 20 bases lying between them. CDR3 length equals 16 residues. CDR3 loop: CAWSPASARRTYEQYF. CDR3 sequence (DNA): TGTGCCTGGAGCCCCGCAAGTGCGCGGAGAACCTACGAGCAGTACTTC.

This sequence joins TRBV15 and TRBJ2-2; D might be TRBD2 (6 bases). Trimming left V 0 bases short and J 7 bases short, with 9 bases between. Germline V gene data show CDR1 as LNHNV and CDR2 as YYDKDF (reference sequence). CDR3 length equals 14 residues. CDR3 DNA sequence: TGTGCCACCAGCAGAGATCGGGGGTTCGGGGAGCTGTTTTTT. Amino acids: CATSRDRGFGELFF.